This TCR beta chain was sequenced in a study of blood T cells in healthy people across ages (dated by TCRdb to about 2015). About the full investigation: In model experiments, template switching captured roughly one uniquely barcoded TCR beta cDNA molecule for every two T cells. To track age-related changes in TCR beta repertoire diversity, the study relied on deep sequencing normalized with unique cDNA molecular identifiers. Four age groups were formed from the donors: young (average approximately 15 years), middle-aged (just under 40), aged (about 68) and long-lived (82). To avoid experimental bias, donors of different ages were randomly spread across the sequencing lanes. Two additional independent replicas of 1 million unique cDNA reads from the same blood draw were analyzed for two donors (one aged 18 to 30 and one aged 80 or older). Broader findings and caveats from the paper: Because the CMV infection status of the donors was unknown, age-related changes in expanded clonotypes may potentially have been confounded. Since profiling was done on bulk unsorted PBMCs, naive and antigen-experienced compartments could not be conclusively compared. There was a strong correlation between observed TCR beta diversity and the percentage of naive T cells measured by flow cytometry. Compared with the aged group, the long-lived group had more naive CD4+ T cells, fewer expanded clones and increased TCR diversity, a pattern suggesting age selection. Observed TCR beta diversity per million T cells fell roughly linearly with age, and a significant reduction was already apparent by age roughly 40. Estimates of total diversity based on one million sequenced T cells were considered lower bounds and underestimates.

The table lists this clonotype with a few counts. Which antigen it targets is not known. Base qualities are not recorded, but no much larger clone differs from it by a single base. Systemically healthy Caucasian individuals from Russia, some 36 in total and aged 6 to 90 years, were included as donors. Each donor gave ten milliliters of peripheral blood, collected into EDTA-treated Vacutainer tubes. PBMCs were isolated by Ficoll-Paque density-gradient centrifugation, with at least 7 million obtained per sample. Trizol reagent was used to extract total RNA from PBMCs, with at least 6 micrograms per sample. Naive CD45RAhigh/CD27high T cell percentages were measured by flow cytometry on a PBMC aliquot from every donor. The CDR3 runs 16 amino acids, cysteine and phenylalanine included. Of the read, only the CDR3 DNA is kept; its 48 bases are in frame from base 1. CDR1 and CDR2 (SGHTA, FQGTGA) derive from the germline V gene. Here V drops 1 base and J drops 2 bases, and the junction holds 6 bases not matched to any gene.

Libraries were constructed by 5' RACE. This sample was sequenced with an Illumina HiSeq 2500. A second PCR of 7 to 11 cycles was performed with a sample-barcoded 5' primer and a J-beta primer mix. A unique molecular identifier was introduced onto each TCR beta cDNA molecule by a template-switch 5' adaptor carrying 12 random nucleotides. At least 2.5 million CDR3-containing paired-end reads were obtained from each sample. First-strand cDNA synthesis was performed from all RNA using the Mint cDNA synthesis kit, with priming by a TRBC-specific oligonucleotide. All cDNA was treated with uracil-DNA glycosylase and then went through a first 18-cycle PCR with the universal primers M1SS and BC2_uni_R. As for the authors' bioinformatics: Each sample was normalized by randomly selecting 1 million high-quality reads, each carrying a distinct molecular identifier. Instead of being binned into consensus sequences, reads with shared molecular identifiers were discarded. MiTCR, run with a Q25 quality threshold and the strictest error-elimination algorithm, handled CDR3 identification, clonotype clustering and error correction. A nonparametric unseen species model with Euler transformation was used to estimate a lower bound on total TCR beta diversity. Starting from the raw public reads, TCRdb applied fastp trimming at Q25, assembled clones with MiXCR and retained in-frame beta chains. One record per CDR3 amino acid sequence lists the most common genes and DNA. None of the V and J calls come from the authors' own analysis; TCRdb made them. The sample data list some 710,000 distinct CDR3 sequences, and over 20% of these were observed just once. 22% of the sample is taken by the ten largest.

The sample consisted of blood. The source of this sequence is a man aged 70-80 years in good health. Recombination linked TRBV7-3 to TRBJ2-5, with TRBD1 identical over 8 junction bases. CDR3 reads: CASSLIGQGAQETQYF. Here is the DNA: TGTGCCAGCAGCTTAATCGGTCAGGGGGCTCAAGAGACCCAGTACTTC.